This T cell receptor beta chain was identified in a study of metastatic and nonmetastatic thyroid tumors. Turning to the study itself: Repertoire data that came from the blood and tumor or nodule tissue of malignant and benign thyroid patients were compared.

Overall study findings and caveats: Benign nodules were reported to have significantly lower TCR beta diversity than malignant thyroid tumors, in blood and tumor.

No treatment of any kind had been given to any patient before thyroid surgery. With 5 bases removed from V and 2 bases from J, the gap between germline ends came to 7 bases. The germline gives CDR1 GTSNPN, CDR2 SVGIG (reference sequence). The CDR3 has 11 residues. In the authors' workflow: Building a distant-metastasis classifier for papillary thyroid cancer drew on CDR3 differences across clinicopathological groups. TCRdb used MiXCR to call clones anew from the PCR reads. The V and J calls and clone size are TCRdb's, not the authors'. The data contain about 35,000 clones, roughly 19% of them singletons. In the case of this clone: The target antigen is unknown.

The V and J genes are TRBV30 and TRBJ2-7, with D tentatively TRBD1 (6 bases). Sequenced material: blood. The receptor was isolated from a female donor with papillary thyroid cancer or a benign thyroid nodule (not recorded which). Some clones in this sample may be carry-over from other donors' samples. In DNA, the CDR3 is TGTGCCTGGGGGGGCCCCTACGAGCAGTACTTC. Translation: CAWGGPYEQYF.